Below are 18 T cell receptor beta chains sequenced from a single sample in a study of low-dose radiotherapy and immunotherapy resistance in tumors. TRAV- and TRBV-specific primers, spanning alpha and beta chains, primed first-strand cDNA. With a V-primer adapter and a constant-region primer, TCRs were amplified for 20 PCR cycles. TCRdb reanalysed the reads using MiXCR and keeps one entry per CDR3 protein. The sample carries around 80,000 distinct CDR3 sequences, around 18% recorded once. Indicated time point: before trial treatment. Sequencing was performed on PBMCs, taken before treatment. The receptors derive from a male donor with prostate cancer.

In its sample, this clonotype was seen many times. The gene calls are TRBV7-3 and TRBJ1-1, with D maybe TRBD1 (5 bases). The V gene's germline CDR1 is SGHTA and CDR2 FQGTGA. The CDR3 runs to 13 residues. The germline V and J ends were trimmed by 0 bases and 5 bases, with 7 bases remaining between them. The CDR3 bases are TGTGCCAGCAGCTTAACTCAGGGAACTGAAGCTTTCTTT. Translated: CASSLTQGTEAFF.

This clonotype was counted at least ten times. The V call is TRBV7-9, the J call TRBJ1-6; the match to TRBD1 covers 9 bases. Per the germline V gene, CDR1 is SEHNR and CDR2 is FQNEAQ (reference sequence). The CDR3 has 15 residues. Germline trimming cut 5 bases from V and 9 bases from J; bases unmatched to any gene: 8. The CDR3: CASSLPGTGSSPLHF. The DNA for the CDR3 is TGTGCCAGCAGCCTCCCCGGGACAGGGTCTTCACCCCTCCACTTT.

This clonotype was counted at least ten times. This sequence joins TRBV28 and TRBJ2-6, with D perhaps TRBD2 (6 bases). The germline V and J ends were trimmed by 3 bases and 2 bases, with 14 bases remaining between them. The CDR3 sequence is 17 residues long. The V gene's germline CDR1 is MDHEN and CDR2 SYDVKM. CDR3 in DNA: TGTGCCAGCAGTTTCGGGGGAGCCCTCACTGGGGCCAACGTCCTGACTTTC. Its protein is CASSFGGALTGANVLTF.

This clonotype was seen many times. In nucleotides, the CDR3 is TGTGCCAGCAGCTTAGATGGACAGGGCTCTGGCTACACCTTC. Translated: CASSLDGQGSGYTF. The V gene is TRBV7-2, the J gene TRBJ1-2, with TRBD1 matching 8 bases. Trimming took 1 base from V and 7 from J; bases not matched to a gene: 5. The CDR3 has 14 residues. Germline CDR1 is SGHTA and CDR2 is FQGNSA.

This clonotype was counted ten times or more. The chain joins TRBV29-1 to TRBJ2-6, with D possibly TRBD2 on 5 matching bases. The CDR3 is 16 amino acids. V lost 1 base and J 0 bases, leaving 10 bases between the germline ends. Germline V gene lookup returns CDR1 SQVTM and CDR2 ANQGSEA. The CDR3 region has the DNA TGCAGCGTTGAAGGGAGGACTGGCTCTGGGGCCAACGTCCTGACTTTC. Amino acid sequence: CSVEGRTGSGANVLTF. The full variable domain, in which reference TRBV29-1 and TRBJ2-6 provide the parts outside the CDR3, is SAVISQKPSRDICQRGTSLTIQCQVDSQVTMMFWYRQQPGQSLTLIATANQGSEATYESGFVIDKFPISRPNLTFSTLTVSNMSPEDSSIYLCSVEGRTGSGANVLTFGAGSRLTVL.

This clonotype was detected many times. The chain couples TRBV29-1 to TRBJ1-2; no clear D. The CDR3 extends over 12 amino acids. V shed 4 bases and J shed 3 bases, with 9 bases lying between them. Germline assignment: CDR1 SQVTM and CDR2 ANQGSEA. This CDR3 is CSVAPQDYGYTF. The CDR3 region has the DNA TGCAGCGTTGCCCCCCAGGACTATGGCTACACCTTC.

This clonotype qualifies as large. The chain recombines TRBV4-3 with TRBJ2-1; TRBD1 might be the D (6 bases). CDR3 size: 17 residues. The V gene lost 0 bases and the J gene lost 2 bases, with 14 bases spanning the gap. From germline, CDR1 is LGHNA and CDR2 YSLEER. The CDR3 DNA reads TGCGCCAGCAGCCAAGAGCAGGGGTTTGGGACCTACAATGAGCAGTTCTTC. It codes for CASSQEQGFGTYNEQFF.

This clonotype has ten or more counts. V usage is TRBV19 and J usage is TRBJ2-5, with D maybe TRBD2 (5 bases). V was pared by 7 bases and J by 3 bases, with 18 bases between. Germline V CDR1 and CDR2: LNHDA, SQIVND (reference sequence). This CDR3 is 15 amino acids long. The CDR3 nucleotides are TGTGCCAGTACGTTGAGATGGACGGGGAAAGAGACCCAGTACTTC. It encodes CASTLRWTGKETQYF.

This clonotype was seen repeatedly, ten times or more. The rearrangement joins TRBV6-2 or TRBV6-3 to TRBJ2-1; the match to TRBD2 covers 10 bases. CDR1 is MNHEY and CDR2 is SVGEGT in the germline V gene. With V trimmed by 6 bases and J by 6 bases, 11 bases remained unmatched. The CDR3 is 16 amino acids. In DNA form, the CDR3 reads TGTGCCAGCAGCCGTTTGAGCGGGGGGGCCCCCAATGAGCAGTTCTTC. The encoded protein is CASSRLSGGAPNEQFF.

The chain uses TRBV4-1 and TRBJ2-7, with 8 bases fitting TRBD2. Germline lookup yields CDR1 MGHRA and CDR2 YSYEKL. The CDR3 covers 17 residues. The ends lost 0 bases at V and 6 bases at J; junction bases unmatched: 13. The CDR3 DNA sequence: TGCGCCAGCAGCCAAGATCTCATCCAGCGGGAGTTCAGCGAGCAGTACTTC. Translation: CASSQDLIQREFSEQYF.

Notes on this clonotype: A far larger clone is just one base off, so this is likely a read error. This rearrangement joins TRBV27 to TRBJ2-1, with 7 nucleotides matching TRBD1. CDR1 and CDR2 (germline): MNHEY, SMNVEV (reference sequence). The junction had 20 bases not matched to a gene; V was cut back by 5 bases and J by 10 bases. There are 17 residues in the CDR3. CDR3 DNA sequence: TGTGCCAGCAGTGCCCCCCCGACAGGGCCTAGCTCCTACGAGCAGTTCTTC. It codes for CASSAPPTGPSSYEQFF.

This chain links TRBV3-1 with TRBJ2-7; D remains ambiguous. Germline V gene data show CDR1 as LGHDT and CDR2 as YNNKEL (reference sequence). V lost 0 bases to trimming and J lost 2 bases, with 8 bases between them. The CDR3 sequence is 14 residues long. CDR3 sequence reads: CASSQDSLAYEQYF. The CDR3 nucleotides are TGTGCCAGCAGCCAAGACAGCCTAGCCTACGAGCAGTACTTC.

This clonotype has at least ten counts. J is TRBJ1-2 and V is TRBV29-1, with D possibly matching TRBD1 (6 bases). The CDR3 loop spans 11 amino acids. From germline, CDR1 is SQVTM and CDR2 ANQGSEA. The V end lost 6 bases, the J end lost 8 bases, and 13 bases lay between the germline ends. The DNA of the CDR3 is TGCAGCGTAGGGGGGGACTCGGGCTACACCTTC. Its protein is CSVGGDSGYTF.

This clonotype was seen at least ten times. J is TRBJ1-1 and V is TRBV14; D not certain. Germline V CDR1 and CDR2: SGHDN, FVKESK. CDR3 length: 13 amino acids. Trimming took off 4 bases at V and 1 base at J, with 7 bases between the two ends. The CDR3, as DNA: TGTGCCAGCAGCCGGACGGAGAACACTGAAGCTTTCTTT. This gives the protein CASSRTENTEAFF.

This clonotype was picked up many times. The CDR3 is CASRGSGYNQETQYF. CDR3 DNA sequence: TGCGCCAGCAGGGGTAGCGGGTACAACCAAGAGACCCAGTACTTC. This chain uses TRBV5-1 with TRBJ2-5; 7 nucleotides agree with TRBD2. V dropped 5 bases and J dropped 0; count of bases not matched to a gene: 7. The CDR3 is made up of 15 amino acids. The V gene's germline CDR1 is SGHRS and CDR2 YFSETQ.

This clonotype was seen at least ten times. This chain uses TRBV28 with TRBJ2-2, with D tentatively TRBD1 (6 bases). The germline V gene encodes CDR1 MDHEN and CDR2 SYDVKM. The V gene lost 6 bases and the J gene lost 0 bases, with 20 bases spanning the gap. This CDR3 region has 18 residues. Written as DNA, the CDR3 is TGTGCCAGCAGCAGGAAGTTGGGGGCAAATTCGAACACCGGGGAGCTGTTTTTT. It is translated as CASSRKLGANSNTGELFF.

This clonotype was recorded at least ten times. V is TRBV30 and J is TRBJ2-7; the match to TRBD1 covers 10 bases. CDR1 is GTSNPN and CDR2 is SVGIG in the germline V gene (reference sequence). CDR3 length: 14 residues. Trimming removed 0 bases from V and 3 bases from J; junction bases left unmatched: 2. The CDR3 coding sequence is TGTGCCTGGAGTGTTGGACAGGGGGGCTACGAGCAGTACTTC. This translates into CAWSVGQGGYEQYF.

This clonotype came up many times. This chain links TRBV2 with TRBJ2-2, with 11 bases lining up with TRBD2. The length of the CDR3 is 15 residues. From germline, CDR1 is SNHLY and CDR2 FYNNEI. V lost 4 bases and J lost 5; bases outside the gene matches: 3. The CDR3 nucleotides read TGTGCCAGCAGTGTAACTAGCGGGGGTACCGGGGAGCTGTTTTTT. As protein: CASSVTSGGTGELFF.